This T cell receptor beta chain was sequenced during a study of graft-versus-host responses after intestinal transplantation. Clones were sequenced by immunoSEQ multiplex PCR, and TCRdb holds only the in-frame ones, with some missing. The data show about 25,000 clones, 85% to 95% seen once. Study results and limitations: HvG clone declines early post-transplant were associated with peak circulating GvH levels.

For this clone: What it binds is unknown.

The sequence derives from a human patient who received an intestinal transplant, so some T cells may come from the graft donor. The source material was PBMCs, sampled 18 days after transplant.

The CDR3 loop is CASSLDTGTPYGYTF. The CDR3 coding sequence is TGCGCCAGCAGCTTGGATACAGGGACCCCCTATGGCTACACCTTC. V gene TRBV5-1 combines with J gene TRBJ1-2; D might be TRBD1 (6 bases). The CDR3 is 15 residues long. Germline values: CDR1 SGHRS, CDR2 YFSETQ. V was trimmed by 0 bases and J by 4 bases, leaving 13 bases between them.